Listed below are T cell receptor beta chains from one sample, sequenced in a study of siplizumab effects on memory and regulatory T cells. Only in-frame clones appear in the TCRdb table, and some are missing; sequencing was by immunoSEQ multiplex PCR. This table has over 70,000 clones, roughly 94% appearing once. The sequenced sample was CD8+ T cells sorted from blood. These receptors all stem from a human donor in good health. CDR3s include the opening cysteine and the closing phenylalanine or tryptophan. The D gene is left open where the match is weak. Where a row states a size, it is once, few, many or the class of an expanded clone; other rows omit it.

>TRBV19|-|TRBJ2-6|-
TGTGCCAGTAGTGACTTCATAGTAGGCTCCCGGGCGACTGGGGCCAACGTCCTGACTTTC
CASSDFIVGSRATGANVLTF
>TRBV27|-|TRBJ2-1|TRBD1
TGTGCCAGCAGTCCGACCGGGACAGGGGGTTTAATTTCCTACAATGAGCAGTTCTTC
CASSPTGTGGLISYNEQFF
>TRBV5-1|-|TRBJ2-1|-
TGCGCCAGCAGCTTGGATGGCCCTGGCTACAATGAGCAGTTCTTC
CASSLDGPGYNEQFF
>TRBV7-9|-|TRBJ2-5|-
TGTGCCAGCAGCTTAGCGTCCGGGACAAAGGATCAAGAGACCCAGTACTTC
CASSLASGTKDQETQYF
>TRBV5-1|-|TRBJ2-7|TRBD2
TGCGCCAGCAGCTCTCCCCCCGGGACTAGCGGGATCCTTTCCTACGAGCAGTACTTC
CASSSPPGTSGILSYEQYF
>TRBV27|-|TRBJ2-1|TRBD2
TGTGCCAGCAGTTTGTTACTAGCGGGAGACTATGAGCAGTTCTTC
CASSLLLAGDYEQFF
>TRBV27|-|TRBJ2-7|TRBD2
TGTGCCAGCAGCATTAGCGGGTCGACCTACGAGCAGTACTTC
CASSISGSTYEQYF
>TRBV6-5|once|TRBJ1-1|TRBD1
TGTGCCAGCAGTTACTCCGGACAGGTCGAAGCTTTCTTT
CASSYSGQVEAFF
>TRBV6-1|-|TRBJ1-1|TRBD1
TGTGCCACCGAGACAGGGACGAACACTGAAGCTTTCTTT
CATETGTNTEAFF
>TRBV12-5|once|TRBJ2-2|-
TGTGCTAGTGGTTTCGGGGACGGGGAGCTGTTTTTT
CASGFGDGELFF